This TCR beta chain was documented in a study of blood T cell repertoires in COVID-19. About the research overall: Samples taken during acute and convalescent COVID-19 were collected in the United States, Italy and Spain. Sample material is recorded as cDNA or gDNA derived from T cells, B-cell-depleted T cells, or PBMCs.

Per the original methods: Reference gene primers were amplified, and this amplification served to estimate nucleated cell counts. Here immunoSEQ multiplex PCR was the method, and the copy in TCRdb shows in-frame clones only, minus some. The D gene and trimming were derived from the DNA, and the V and J assignments and clone size from that table. The data hold approximately 150,000 clones, with approximately 90% observed a single time. Germline V gene sequence: CDR1 MGHRA, CDR2 YSYEKL. Losses at the gene ends were 4 bases for V and 4 bases for J; bases not matched to a gene: 7. The CDR3 contains 15 residues.

The sequenced sample consisted of peripheral blood. The chain combines TRBV4-1 with TRBJ2-1; TRBD1 matches at 7 bases. This clonotype was obtained from a man aged 45-65 years who had recovered from COVID-19. The CDR3 DNA is TGCGCCAGCAGCCTTCGGGACAGTGCGTACAATGAGCAGTTCTTC. Its translation is CASSLRDSAYNEQFF.